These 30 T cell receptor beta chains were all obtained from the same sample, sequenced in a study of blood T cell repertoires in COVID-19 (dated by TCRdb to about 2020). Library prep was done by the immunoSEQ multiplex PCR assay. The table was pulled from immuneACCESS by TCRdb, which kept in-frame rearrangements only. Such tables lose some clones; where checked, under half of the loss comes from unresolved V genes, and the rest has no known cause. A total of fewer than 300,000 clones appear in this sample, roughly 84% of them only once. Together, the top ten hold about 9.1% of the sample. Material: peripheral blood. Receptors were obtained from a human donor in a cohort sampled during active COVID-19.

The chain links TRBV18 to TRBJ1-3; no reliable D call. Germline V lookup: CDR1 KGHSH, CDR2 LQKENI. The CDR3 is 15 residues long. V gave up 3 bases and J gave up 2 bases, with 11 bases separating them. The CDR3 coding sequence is TGTGCCAGCTCACCCGCCGGCGGGACTGGAAACACCATATATTTT. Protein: CASSPAGGTGNTIYF.

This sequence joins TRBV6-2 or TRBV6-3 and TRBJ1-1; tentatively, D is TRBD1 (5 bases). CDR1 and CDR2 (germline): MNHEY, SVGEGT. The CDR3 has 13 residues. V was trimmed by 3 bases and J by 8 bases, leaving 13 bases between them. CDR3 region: CASSYGQTAEAFF. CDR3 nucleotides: TGTGCCAGCAGTTATGGGCAGACAGCAGAAGCTTTCTTT.

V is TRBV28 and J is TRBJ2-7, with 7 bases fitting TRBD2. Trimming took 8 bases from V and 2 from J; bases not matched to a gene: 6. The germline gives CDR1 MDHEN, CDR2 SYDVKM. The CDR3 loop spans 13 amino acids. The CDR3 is CASRSGITYEQYF. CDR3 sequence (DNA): TGTGCCAGCCGCAGCGGGATAACCTACGAGCAGTACTTC.

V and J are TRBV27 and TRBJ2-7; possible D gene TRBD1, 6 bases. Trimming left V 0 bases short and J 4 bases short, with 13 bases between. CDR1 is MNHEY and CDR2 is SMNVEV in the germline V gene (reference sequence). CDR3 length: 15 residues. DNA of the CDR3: TGTGCCAGCAGTTTATCCGCAGGGGAAATATACGAGCAGTACTTC. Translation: CASSLSAGEIYEQYF.

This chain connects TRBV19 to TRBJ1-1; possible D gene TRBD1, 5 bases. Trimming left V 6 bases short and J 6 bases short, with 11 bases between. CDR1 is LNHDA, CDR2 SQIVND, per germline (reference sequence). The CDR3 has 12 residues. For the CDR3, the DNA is TGTGCCAGTAGGGGGACTACCCCTGAAGCTTTCTTT. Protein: CASRGTTPEAFF.

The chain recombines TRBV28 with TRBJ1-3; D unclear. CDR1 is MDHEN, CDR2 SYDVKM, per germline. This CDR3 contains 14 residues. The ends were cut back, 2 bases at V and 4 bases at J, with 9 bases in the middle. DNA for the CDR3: TGTGCCAGCAGTTTACCATTCGGGGGAAACACCATATATTTT. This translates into CASSLPFGGNTIYF.

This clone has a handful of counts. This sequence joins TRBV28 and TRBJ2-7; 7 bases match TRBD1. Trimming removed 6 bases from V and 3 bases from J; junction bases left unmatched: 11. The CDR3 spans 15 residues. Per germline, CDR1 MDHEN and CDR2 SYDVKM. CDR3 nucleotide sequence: TGTGCCAGCAGACCCCGACAGGGTATAGGCTACGAGCAGTACTTC. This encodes CASRPRQGIGYEQYF.

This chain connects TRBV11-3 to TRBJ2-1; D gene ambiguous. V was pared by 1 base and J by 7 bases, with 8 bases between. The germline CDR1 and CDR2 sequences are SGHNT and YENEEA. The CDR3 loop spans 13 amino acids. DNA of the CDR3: TGTGCCAGCAGCTTAGGGTCTAAGAATGAGCAGTTCTTC. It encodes CASSLGSKNEQFF.

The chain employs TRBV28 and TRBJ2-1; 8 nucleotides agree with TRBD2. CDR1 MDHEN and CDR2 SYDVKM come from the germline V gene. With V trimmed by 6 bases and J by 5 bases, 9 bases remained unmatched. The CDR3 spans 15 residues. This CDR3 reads CASRAPGLGHNEQFF. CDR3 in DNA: TGTGCCAGCAGGGCCCCGGGACTAGGGCACAATGAGCAGTTCTTC.

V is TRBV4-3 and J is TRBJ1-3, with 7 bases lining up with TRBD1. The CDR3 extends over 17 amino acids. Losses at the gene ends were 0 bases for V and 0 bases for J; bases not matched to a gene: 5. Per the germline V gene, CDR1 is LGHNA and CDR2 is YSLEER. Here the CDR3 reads CASSQDRTGVSGNTIYF. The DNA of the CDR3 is TGCGCCAGCAGCCAAGATAGGACAGGAGTCTCTGGAAACACCATATATTTT.

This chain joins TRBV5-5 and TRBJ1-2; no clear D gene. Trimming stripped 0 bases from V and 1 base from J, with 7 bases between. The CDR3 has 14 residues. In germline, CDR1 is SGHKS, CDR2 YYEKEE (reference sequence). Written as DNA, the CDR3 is TGTGCCAGCAGCTTGGAACCCGGTAACTATGGCTACACCTTC. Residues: CASSLEPGNYGYTF.

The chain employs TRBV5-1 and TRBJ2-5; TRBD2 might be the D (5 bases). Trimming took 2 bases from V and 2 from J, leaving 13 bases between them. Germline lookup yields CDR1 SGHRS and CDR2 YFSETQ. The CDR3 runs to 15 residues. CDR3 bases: TGCGCCAGCAGCTTCACCCCGGGAAATCAAGAGACCCAGTACTTC. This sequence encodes CASSFTPGNQETQYF.

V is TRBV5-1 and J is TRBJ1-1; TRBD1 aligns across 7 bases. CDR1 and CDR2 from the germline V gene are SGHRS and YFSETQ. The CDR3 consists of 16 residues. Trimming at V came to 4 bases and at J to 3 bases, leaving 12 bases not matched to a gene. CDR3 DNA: TGCGCCAGCAGCCGCCGAAGGACAGGTAGTGACACTGAAGCTTTCTTT. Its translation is CASSRRRTGSDTEAFF.

DNA of the CDR3: TGTGCCAGCAGCCAAGTAACGAGCTCTGGAAACACCATATATTTT. It yields the protein CASSQVTSSGNTIYF. The V call is TRBV3-1 (or the pseudogene TRBV3-2), the J call TRBJ1-3; no clear D gene. Germline CDR1 LGHDT, CDR2 YNNKEL (reference sequence). This CDR3 is built from 15 residues. Trimming stripped 1 base from V and 0 bases from J, with 7 bases between.

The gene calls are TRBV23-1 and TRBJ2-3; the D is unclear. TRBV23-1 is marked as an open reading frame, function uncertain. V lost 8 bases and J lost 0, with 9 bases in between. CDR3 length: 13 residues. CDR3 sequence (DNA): TGCGCCAGCTGTGAGGTTAGCACAGATACGCAGTATTTT. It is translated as CASCEVSTDTQYF.

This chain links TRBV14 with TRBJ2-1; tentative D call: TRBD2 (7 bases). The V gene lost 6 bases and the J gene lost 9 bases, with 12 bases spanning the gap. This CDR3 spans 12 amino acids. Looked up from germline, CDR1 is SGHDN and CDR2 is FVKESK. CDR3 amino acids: CASSRGGGEQFF. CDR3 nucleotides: TGTGCCAGCAGTAGGGGAGGGGGTGAGCAGTTCTTC.

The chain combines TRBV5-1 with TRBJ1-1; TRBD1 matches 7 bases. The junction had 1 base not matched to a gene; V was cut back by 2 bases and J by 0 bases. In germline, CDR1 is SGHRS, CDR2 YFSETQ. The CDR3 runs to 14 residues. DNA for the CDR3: TGCGCCAGCAGCTTCGGGACAGTGAACACTGAAGCTTTCTTT. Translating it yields CASSFGTVNTEAFF.

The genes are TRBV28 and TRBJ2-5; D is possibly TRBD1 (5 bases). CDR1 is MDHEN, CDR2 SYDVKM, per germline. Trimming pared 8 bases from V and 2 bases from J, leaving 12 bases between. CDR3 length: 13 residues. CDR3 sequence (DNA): TGTGCCAGCCGAAGGGCAGGGCAAGAGACCCAGTACTTC. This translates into CASRRAGQETQYF.

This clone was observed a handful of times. In nucleotides, the CDR3 is TGCGCCAGCAGCTCGGACAGGGGGCTCGGGGGCTACACCTTC. The encoded protein is CASSSDRGLGGYTF. The rearrangement uses TRBV5-1 and TRBJ1-2; 11 bases match TRBD1. The CDR3 covers 14 residues. V was pared by 3 bases and J by 8 bases, with 6 bases of the junction left unmatched. Germline CDR1 and CDR2: SGHRS and YFSETQ. The entire variable domain, with the rest obtained from reference TRBV5-1 and TRBJ1-2, is as follows: KAGVTQTPRYLIKTRGQQVTLSCSPISGHRSVSWYQQTPGQGLQFLFEYFSETQRNKGNFPGRFSGRQFSNSRSEMNVSTLELGDSALYLCASSSDRGLGGYTFGSGTRLTVV.

The CDR3 region is CASSPGLAGGEQFF. The CDR3 region has the DNA TGCGCCAGCAGCCCGGGACTAGCGGGGGGTGAGCAGTTCTTC. The chain is built from TRBV4-3 and TRBJ2-1; TRBD2 aligns across 15 bases. This CDR3 has 14 residues. Germline V gives CDR1 LGHNA, CDR2 YSLEER. V lost 4 bases and J lost 9; bases outside the gene matches: 1.

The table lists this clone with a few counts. The CDR3 coding sequence is TGTGCCAGCAGTCCATTACGCAGGGACAGGCTGAACCTAAAAAATTACGAGCAGTACTTC. Translating it yields CASSPLRRDRLNLKNYEQYF. The chain employs TRBV6-6 and TRBJ2-7, with 8 nucleotides matching TRBD1. From germline, CDR1 is MNHNY and CDR2 SVGAGI (reference sequence). With V trimmed by 5 bases and J by 4 bases, 25 bases remained unmatched. The CDR3 has 20 amino acids.

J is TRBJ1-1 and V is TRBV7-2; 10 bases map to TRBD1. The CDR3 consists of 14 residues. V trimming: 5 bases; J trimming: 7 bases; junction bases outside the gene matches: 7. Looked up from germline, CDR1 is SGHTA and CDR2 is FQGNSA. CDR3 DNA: TGTGCCAGCAGCCAAGCCGGGACAGGGGATGAAGCTTTCTTT. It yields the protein CASSQAGTGDEAFF.

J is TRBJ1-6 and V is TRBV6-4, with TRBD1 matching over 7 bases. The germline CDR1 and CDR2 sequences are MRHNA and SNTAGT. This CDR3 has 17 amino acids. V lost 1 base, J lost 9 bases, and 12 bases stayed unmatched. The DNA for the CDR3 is TGTGCCAGCAGTGACTTGGGACAGCTGGGTTCGGGTTCACCCCTCCACTTT. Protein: CASSDLGQLGSGSPLHF.

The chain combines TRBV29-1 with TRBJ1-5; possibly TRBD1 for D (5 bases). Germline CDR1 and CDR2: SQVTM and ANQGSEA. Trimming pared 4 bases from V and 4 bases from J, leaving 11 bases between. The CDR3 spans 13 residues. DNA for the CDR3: TGCAGCGTTGCCAATAGGGGTAATCAGCCCCAGCATTTT. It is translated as CSVANRGNQPQHF.

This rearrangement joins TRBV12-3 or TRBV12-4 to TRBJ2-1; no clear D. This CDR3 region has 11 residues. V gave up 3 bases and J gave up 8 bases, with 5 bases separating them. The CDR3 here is CASSLSHEQFF. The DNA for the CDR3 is TGTGCCAGCAGTTTGTCTCATGAGCAGTTCTTC.

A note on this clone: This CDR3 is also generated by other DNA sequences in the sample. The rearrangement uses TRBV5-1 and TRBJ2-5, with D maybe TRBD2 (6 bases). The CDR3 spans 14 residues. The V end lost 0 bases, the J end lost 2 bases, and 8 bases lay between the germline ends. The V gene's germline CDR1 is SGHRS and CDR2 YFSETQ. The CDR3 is CASSLGDSQETQYF. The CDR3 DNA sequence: TGCGCCAGCAGCTTGGGGGACTCACAAGAGACCCAGTACTTC.

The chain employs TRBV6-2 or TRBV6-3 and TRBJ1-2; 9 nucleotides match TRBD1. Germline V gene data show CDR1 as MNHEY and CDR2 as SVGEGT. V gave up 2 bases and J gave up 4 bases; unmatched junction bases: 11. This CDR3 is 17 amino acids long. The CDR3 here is CASSYGGTGKRGYGYTF. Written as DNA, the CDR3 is TGTGCCAGCAGTTACGGGGGGACAGGGAAGCGTGGCTATGGCTACACCTTC.

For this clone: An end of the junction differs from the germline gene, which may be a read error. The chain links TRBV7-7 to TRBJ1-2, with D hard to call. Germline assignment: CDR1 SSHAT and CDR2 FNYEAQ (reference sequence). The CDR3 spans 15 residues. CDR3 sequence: CASSYGEEELYGYTF. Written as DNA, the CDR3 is TGTGCTAGCAGCTACGGGGAAGAGGAGCTTTATGGCTACACCTTC.

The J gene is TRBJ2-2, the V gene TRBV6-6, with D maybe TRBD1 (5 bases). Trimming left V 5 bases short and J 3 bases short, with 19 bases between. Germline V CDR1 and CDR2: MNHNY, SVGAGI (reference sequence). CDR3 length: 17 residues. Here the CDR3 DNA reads TGTGCCAGCAGTCCCCTAACACAGGTTACCGACACCGGGGAGCTGTTTTTT. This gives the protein CASSPLTQVTDTGELFF.

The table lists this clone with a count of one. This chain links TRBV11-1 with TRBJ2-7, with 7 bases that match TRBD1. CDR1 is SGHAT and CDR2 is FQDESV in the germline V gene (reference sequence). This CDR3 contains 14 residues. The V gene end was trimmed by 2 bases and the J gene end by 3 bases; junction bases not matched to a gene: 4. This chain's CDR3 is CASSLRDSLYEQYF. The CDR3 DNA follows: TGTGCCAGCAGCTTACGGGACAGCCTCTACGAGCAGTACTTC.